This T cell receptor (beta chain) was identified during a study of control samples from healthy donors and cancer patients (TCRdb year 2020). Comments on this clone: Its antigen has not been determined. Qualities for individual bases were not recorded, and no much larger clone is one base off.

From its cysteine to its phenylalanine, the CDR3 spans 18 amino acids. Just CDR3 DNA is preserved here, 54 bases in frame from base 1. The germline V gene yields SGDLS for CDR1 and YYNGEE for CDR2. V is pruned by 3 bases and J by 2 bases, leaving 8 bases of the junction without a gene match. The library came from the immunoSEQ multiplex PCR assay. Here the immuneACCESS table is served through TCRdb, limited to in-frame sequences with V and J called. Missing clones are a known gap in these copies; in checked studies unresolved V genes cover under half, and the rest lacks a known reason. The sample contains more than 50,000 clones, 70% to 90% of them found a single time. Jointly, the top ten make up 3.5% to 4% of the sample.

Sequencing input: blood. The chain couples TRBV9 to TRBJ2-3, and 14 bases in between align with TRBD2. The sequence derives from a man aged 45-65 years in good health. For the CDR3, the sequence is CASSARGLAGGTTDTQYF. The sequenced DNA: TGTGCCAGCAGCGCACGTGGACTAGCGGGAGGAACCACAGATACGCAGTATTTT.